This record covers a single T cell receptor (beta chain). Its antigen is currently not known. Base qualities were left out, and no much larger clone turns up one base away. The CDR3, cysteine through phenylalanine, is 15 amino acids long. Only the CDR3 region is kept as DNA, spanning 45 bases read in frame from base 1. CDR1 and CDR2, per the germline V gene (reference sequence), are LNHDA and SQIVND. V and J lose 3 bases and 1 base, and a span of 10 bases separates them. The record originates from a study of blood T cell repertoires in COVID-19 (TCRdb year 2020). Regarding the research as a whole: Collaborator samples came from the United States, Italy and Spain and covered acute and convalescent phases of COVID-19. The prospective study material was composed of cDNA or gDNA derived from T cells, B-cell-depleted T cells, or PBMCs. Subjects who had been exposed to COVID-19, were actively infected with it, or had recovered from it provided the deeply sampled blood TCRbeta repertoires that made up the dataset. A freely available public database, intended as a resource for researchers studying the immune response to SARS-CoV-2, is where the repertoires were released. The samples were drawn from two sources: the first 160 participants of the ongoing ImmuneRACE study, and 950 to 1,500 subjects contributed by 6 global collaborators. The sample metadata nearly always contained a de-identified subject ID, COVID-19 status, age in years and sex. Where HLA class I and class II types were available, the types were taken from metadata supplied by the sample provider, not from assay-based typing.

The immunoSEQ Assay, a bias-controlled multiplex PCR, was used to amplify TCRbeta CDR3 regions from genomic DNA. In the paper's pipeline: Within the assay, amplification of reference gene primers was used to estimate how many nucleated cells each sample contained. To quantify the absolute abundance of each unique TCRbeta CDR3 rearrangement, sequence reads were collapsed and filtered. Productive Simpson clonality was computed per sample as the square root of Simpson's diversity index over productive rearrangements. The table comes from immuneACCESS by way of TCRdb, which keeps in-frame sequences with V and J called. Part of the clones is missing from these tables; in studies checked, under half for an unresolved V gene and the rest for unknown reasons. V and J calls plus clone size are reproduced from that table; the DNA served to infer D and trimming. Counted in this sample were a few hundred thousand clones; 88% of them appeared once. 1.2% of the sample belongs to the ten largest clones.

The study at large found these results: How much clinical and demographic metadata was included differed by source and by participant, and the metadata was provided uncurated.

In the prospective study, participants were roughly 18 to 100 years old, resided in about two dozen geographic areas of the United States, and were enrolled through a virtual design. In the prospective study, cohorts were assigned on the basis of participant-reported clinical history obtained from a screening survey and a study questionnaire. For ImmuneRACE Cohort 3, a participant was defined as recovered based on two consecutive negative NP/OP PCR tests, clearance by a healthcare professional, or resolution of symptoms. Mobile phlebotomists in the prospective study collected whole blood, serum and a nasopharyngeal or oropharyngeal swab from every participant. Over a roughly 2-month period, participants in the prospective study had the option of providing additional blood draws and questionnaires. Prospective study blood samples were shipped either frozen or at room temperature before DNA extraction.

The clonotype was recovered from a woman aged 18-29 years who had recovered from COVID-19. The sequence links TRBV19 to TRBJ1-5, and the D gene may be TRBD1, 6 bases matching. Sequencing used PBMCs or T cells enriched from blood (not recorded which). The DNA sequence is given as TGTGCCAGTAGTATTTGGGGGGGCAGCAATCAGCCCCAGCATTTT. Translation gives CASSIWGGSNQPQHF.